A single sample gave rise to the 26 T cell receptor beta chains below, sequenced in a study of blood T cell repertoires in COVID-19. The assay was immunoSEQ multiplex PCR, and TCRdb's table has in-frame clones only and misses some. The sample shows roughly 500,000 clones, approximately 89% of them seen only once. Material: peripheral blood. The receptors shown here come from a young man with COVID-19, enrolled during active disease.

The chain has TRBV2 and TRBJ2-7; TRBD1 matches at 8 bases. The CDR3 spans 13 residues. Germline V gene lookup returns CDR1 SNHLY and CDR2 FYNNEI. V shed 3 bases and J 4 bases; nucleotides not matched to a gene: 2. The CDR3 DNA reads TGTGCCAGCAGTGAGACAGGGGTTTACGAGCAGTACTTC. Translation gives CASSETGVYEQYF. The full variable domain, completed using reference TRBV2 and TRBJ2-7, is EPEVTQTPSHQVTQMGQEVILRCVPISNHLYFYWYRQILGQKVEFLVSFYNNEISEKSEIFDDQFSVERPDGSNFTLKIRSTKLEDSAMYFCASSETGVYEQYFGPGTRLTVT.

V usage is TRBV7-9 and J usage is TRBJ2-5; 11 bases fit TRBD1. CDR1 SEHNR and CDR2 FQNEAQ come from the germline V gene (reference sequence). Trimming cost V 5 bases and J 5 bases; bases outside gene matches: 7. The CDR3 totals 15 residues. This CDR3 reads CASSLGQGAVETQYF. CDR3 nucleotides: TGTGCCAGCAGCCTCGGACAGGGGGCGGTGGAGACCCAGTACTTC.

This chain links TRBV5-1 with TRBJ2-3, with D unclear. CDR1 and CDR2 from the germline V gene are SGHRS and YFSETQ. CDR3 length: 13 amino acids. The V and J ends lost 7 bases and 3 bases respectively, with 12 bases between them. CDR3 DNA sequence: TGCGCCAGCCTTGAGGATTTAACAGATACGCAGTATTTT. Amino acid sequence: CASLEDLTDTQYF.

The chain has TRBV6-6 and TRBJ2-3; 7 nucleotides line up with TRBD2. The germline V gene encodes CDR1 MNHNY and CDR2 SVGAGI (reference sequence). Unmatched junction bases numbered 5, after V lost 0 bases and J lost 5 bases. The CDR3 contains 15 residues. CDR3 nucleotides: TGTGCCAGCAGTTACTCCGGGGGGTTCGGAGATACGCAGTATTTT. Translation: CASSYSGGFGDTQYF.

V usage is TRBV19 and J usage is TRBJ2-1, with D hard to call. The germline gives CDR1 LNHDA, CDR2 SQIVND (reference sequence). This CDR3 is built from 12 residues. Between the trimmed V and J ends, which lost 4 bases and 3 bases, there was a span of 4 bases. The CDR3 DNA is TGTGCCAGTAGTACCGGCTACAATGAGCAGTTCTTC. Its translation: CASSTGYNEQFF.

This clone was seen a single time. The V gene is TRBV7-2, the J gene TRBJ2-1; 13 bases agree with TRBD2. The CDR3 has 15 residues. Germline V CDR1 and CDR2: SGHTA, FQGNSA. V lost 4 bases, J lost 9 bases, and 6 bases stayed unmatched. This chain's CDR3 is CASSSRLAGGFEQFF. The CDR3 nucleotides read TGTGCCAGCAGCTCCCGACTAGCGGGAGGATTTGAGCAGTTCTTC.

The chain recombines TRBV25-1 with TRBJ1-3; perhaps TRBD1 as D (5 bases). This CDR3 contains 13 residues. Germline V gene lookup returns CDR1 MGHDK and CDR2 SYGVNS. V dropped 7 bases and J dropped 8 bases, with 15 bases sitting between them. CDR3: CASTVHGGDTIYF. The CDR3 DNA reads TGTGCCAGCACCGTACACGGGGGGGACACCATATATTTT.

The chain uses TRBV16 and TRBJ2-1; TRBD2 might be the D (6 bases). Germline V gene lookup returns CDR1 KGHSY and CDR2 FQNENV. The V gene lost 9 bases and the J gene lost 5 bases, with 14 bases spanning the gap. The CDR3 loop spans 13 amino acids. The CDR3 region is CASLGTPDNEQFF. The CDR3 DNA is TGTGCCAGTTTGGGGACTCCTGACAATGAGCAGTTCTTC. Full variable domain (outside the CDR3, taken from reference TRBV16 and TRBJ2-1): GEEVAQTPKHLVRGEGQKAKLYCAPIKGHSYVFWYQQVLKNEFKFLISFQNENVFDETGMPKERFSAKCLPNSPCSLEIQATKLEDSAVYFCASLGTPDNEQFFGPGTRLTVL.

This clone was seen only a few times. The rearrangement joins TRBV29-1 to TRBJ2-3; no reliable D call. The CDR3 runs to 10 residues. Trimming cost V 7 bases and J 6 bases, with 8 bases left between them. Germline V gene sequence: CDR1 SQVTM, CDR2 ANQGSEA. The CDR3 bases are TGCAGCGCTGCGCGGGATACGCAGTATTTT. Amino acids: CSAARDTQYF.

This chain links TRBV6-6 with TRBJ1-6; D unclear. Between the trimmed V and J ends, which lost 7 bases and 10 bases, there was a span of 17 bases. Per the germline V gene, CDR1 is MNHNY and CDR2 is SVGAGI (reference sequence). The CDR3 consists of 14 residues. The CDR3 nucleotides read TGTGCCAGCACACTACGGGAGGGAACATCACCCCTCCACTTT. Translating gives CASTLREGTSPLHF.

The rearrangement uses TRBV5-1 and TRBJ1-4, with 10 positions matching TRBD1. The CDR3 covers 15 residues. Looked up from germline, CDR1 is SGHRS and CDR2 is YFSETQ. After removal of 3 bases from V and 3 bases from J, the junction contained 2 bases not matched to a gene. CDR3 sequence reads: CASSWTGGPNEKLFF. CDR3 sequence (DNA): TGCGCCAGCAGCTGGACAGGGGGTCCTAATGAAAAACTGTTTTTT.

V usage is TRBV5-1 and J usage is TRBJ1-5; 9 nucleotides line up with TRBD1. The J segment lost 7 bases and the V segment lost 3 bases, leaving 5 bases of the junction unmatched. The length of the CDR3 is 14 residues. Germline loops: CDR1 SGHRS, CDR2 YFSETQ. The chain's CDR3 is CASSSGQGDQPQHF. Written as DNA, the CDR3 is TGCGCCAGCAGCTCGGGACAGGGAGACCAGCCCCAGCATTTT.

The V gene is TRBV9, the J gene TRBJ1-6; weak D call: TRBD1 (6 bases). This CDR3 has 15 residues. Germline CDR1 SGDLS, CDR2 YYNGEE. V lost 0 bases and J lost 8, with 12 bases in between. The CDR3 DNA follows: TGTGCCAGCAGCGTAGAACAGGGCTTTTATTCACCCCTCCACTTT. Its translation is CASSVEQGFYSPLHF.

This clone was detected once. V usage is TRBV27 and J usage is TRBJ2-7; D call uncertain. Deletions cut 4 bases from V and 13 bases from J, with 20 bases between. Germline V gene data show CDR1 as MNHEY and CDR2 as SMNVEV (reference sequence). This CDR3 has 13 amino acids. CDR3 coding DNA: TGTGCCAGCAGTTACCGTAGTTCCTACTCCGAATACTTC. Encoded protein: CASSYRSSYSEYF.

The genes are TRBV5-5 and TRBJ1-2; 8 nucleotides align to TRBD1. The CDR3 extends over 13 amino acids. V lost 4 bases to trimming and J lost 6 bases; unmatched junction nucleotides: 5. Germline V gene sequence: CDR1 SGHKS, CDR2 YYEKEE (reference sequence). The DNA for the CDR3 is TGTGCCAGCAGCCGGGACAGGAATAATGGCTACACCTTC. Its translation is CASSRDRNNGYTF.

The chain couples TRBV6-5 to TRBJ2-3, with a weak D call TRBD1 (5 bases). The CDR3 covers 13 residues. Germline CDR1 and CDR2: MNHEY and SVGAGI. V gave up 8 bases and J gave up 1 base, with 10 bases separating them. The CDR3 protein is CASQQGRTDTQYF. DNA of the CDR3: TGTGCCAGCCAGCAGGGCCGCACAGATACGCAGTATTTT.

This clone has only one observation. The rearrangement joins TRBV6-5 to TRBJ2-3; a possible D gene is TRBD2 (6 bases). Germline V gives CDR1 MNHEY, CDR2 SVGAGI. There are 15 residues in the CDR3. V lost 8 bases to trimming and J lost 3 bases, with 18 bases between them. The CDR3 DNA reads as TGTGCCAGCCGGCGAGCGGCTAGCGTTACAGATACGCAGTATTTT. This encodes CASRRAASVTDTQYF.

V gene TRBV10-1 combines with J gene TRBJ2-1; 8 nucleotides match TRBD2. The V segment lost 4 bases and the J segment 0 bases; nucleotides outside the gene matches: 2. The germline CDR1 and CDR2 sequences are WNHNN and SYGVQD (reference sequence). CDR3 length: 15 amino acids. CDR3 sequence: CASSAGRVSYNEQFF. CDR3 nucleotide sequence: TGCGCCAGCAGTGCCGGGAGGGTCTCCTACAATGAGCAGTTCTTC.

V usage is TRBV6-5 and J usage is TRBJ2-3; the D is unclear. Looked up from germline, CDR1 is MNHEY and CDR2 is SVGAGI. The V end was cut by 6 bases, the J end by 9 bases, with 13 bases between. This CDR3 comprises 12 residues. The CDR3 is CASRPPAGTQYF. The CDR3 DNA is TGTGCCAGCAGACCACCGGCAGGCACGCAGTATTTT.

The rearrangement uses TRBV13 and TRBJ2-1; weak D call: TRBD2 (6 bases). Germline V gene data show CDR1 as PRHDT and CDR2 as FYEKMQ (reference sequence). The CDR3 sequence is 14 residues long. The V end lost 5 bases, the J end lost 4 bases, and 12 bases lay between the germline ends. This chain's CDR3 is CASSPRREYNEQFF. CDR3 DNA sequence: TGTGCCAGCAGCCCAAGACGGGAGTACAATGAGCAGTTCTTC. The full variable domain, with the rest looked up from reference TRBV13 and TRBJ2-1, is AAGVIQSPRHLIKEKRETATLKCYPIPRHDTVYWYQQGPGQDPQFLISFYEKMQSDKGSIPDRFSAQQFSDYHSELNMSSLELGDSALYFCASSPRREYNEQFFGPGTRLTVL.

The V gene is TRBV11-2, the J gene TRBJ2-6; D gene unclear. The germline gives CDR1 SGHAT, CDR2 FQNNGV. CDR3 length: 14 amino acids. Trimming took 4 bases from V and 4 from J, leaving 8 bases between them. The CDR3 is CASSSIRGANVLTF. The CDR3 DNA is TGTGCCAGCAGCTCAATTCGGGGGGCCAACGTCCTGACTTTC. The full variable domain, with the rest looked up from reference TRBV11-2 and TRBJ2-6, is EAGVAQSPRYKIIEKRQSVAFWCNPISGHATLYWYQQILGQGPKLLIQFQNNGVVDDSQLPKDRFSAERLKGVDSTLKIQPAKLEDSAVYLCASSSIRGANVLTFGAGSRLTVL.

The gene calls are TRBV11-2 and TRBJ1-1, with D perhaps matching TRBD1 (5 bases). V lost 2 bases to trimming and J lost 11 bases, with 21 bases between them. The V gene's germline CDR1 is SGHAT and CDR2 FQNNGV. The CDR3 has 15 amino acids. The CDR3 reads CASSLLLGLSSRAFF. DNA for the CDR3: TGTGCCAGCAGCTTACTTTTGGGACTCTCCTCCCGGGCTTTCTTT.

This rearrangement joins TRBV6-5 to TRBJ1-2; D unclear. CDR3 length equals 11 residues. V lost 7 bases, J lost 2 bases, and 5 bases lay in between. Germline CDR1 MNHEY, CDR2 SVGAGI. The CDR3 nucleotides are TGTGCCAGCACGGGAAACTATGGCTACACCTTC. This gives the protein CASTGNYGYTF.

CDR3 loop: CASSIVRDYGYTF. CDR3 nucleotide sequence: TGTGCCAGTAGTATCGTCCGAGACTATGGCTACACCTTC. This chain uses TRBV19 with TRBJ1-2, with no clear D. The CDR3 length is 13 residues. Trimming pared 3 bases from V and 3 bases from J, leaving 8 bases between. CDR1 is LNHDA and CDR2 is SQIVND in the germline V gene (reference sequence).

The chain uses TRBV3-1 (or the pseudogene TRBV3-2) and TRBJ1-2; D is possibly TRBD1 (5 bases). Trimming shortened V by 0 bases and J by 3 bases, and 8 bases separated the two germline ends. This CDR3 has 14 residues. The germline CDR1 and CDR2 sequences are LGHDT and YNNKEL (reference sequence). CDR3 sequence: CASSQEWGDYGYTF. The CDR3 bases are TGTGCCAGCAGCCAAGAATGGGGGGACTATGGCTACACCTTC.

This clone was counted only a few times. The CDR3 DNA reads TGTGCTAGTGGTTTGTATCCAGGTGGGGCGGTTCAAGCCTACGAGCAGTACTTC. Translated: CASGLYPGGAVQAYEQYF. The rearrangement links TRBV12-5 to TRBJ2-7; D is perhaps TRBD1 (5 bases). The CDR3 is 18 residues long. Trimming took 2 bases from V and 2 from J, leaving 22 bases between them. From germline, CDR1 is LGHNT and CDR2 FRNRAP.